This T cell receptor (beta chain) was captured by sequencing in a study of glioma-infiltrating T cells after dendritic cell vaccination. About the research overall: Samples are from glioblastoma patients in Phase I and II dendritic cell vaccine trials.

Here immunoSEQ multiplex PCR was the method, and the copy in TCRdb shows in-frame clones only, minus some. The sample lists roughly 60,000 clones; roughly nine tenths were seen once. CDR1 and CDR2 from the germline V gene are MNHEY and SVGAGI. The CDR3 runs 12 residues. V lost 6 bases and J 6 bases, leaving 11 bases between the germline ends. The sample holds a few counts of this clone. Its antigen is not known. Points from the study as a whole: Only a small number of patients had complete blood and tumor samples.

The time point: after dendritic cell vaccination, including at tumor progression/relapse. The sequences come from blood, collected after dendritic cell vaccination. This TCR was sampled from a human donor with glioblastoma. The chain carries TRBV6-5 and TRBJ1-1; a possible D gene is TRBD1 (6 bases). Here the CDR3 reads CASRDDRSEAFF. In DNA form, the CDR3 reads TGTGCCAGCAGAGACGACAGGTCTGAAGCTTTCTTT.